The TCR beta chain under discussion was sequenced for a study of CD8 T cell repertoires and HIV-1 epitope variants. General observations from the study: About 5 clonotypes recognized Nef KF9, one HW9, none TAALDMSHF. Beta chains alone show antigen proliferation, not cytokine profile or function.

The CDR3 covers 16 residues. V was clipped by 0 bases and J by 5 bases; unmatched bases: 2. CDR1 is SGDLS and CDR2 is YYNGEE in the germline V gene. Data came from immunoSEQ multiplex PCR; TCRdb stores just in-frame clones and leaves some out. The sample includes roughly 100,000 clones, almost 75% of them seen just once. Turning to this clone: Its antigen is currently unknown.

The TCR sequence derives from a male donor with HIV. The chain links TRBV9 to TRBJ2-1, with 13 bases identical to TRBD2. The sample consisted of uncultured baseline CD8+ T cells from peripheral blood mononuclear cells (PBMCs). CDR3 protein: CASSVEGLAGHNEQFF. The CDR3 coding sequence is TGTGCCAGCAGCGTAGAGGGACTAGCGGGGCACAATGAGCAGTTCTTC.